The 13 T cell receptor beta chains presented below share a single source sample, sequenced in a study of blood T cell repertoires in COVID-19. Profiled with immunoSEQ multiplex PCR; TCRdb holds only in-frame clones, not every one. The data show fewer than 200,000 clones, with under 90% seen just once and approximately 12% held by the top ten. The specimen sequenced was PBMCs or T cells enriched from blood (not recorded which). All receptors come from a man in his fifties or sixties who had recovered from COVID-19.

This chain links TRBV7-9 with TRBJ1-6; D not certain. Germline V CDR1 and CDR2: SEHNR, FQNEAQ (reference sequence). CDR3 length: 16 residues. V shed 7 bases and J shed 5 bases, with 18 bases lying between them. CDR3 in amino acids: CASTNLPHSNNSPLHF. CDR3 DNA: TGTGCCAGCACCAACCTTCCCCACAGCAATAATTCACCCCTCCACTTT. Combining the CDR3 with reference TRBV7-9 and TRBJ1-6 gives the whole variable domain DTGVSQNPRHKITKRGQNVTFRCDPISEHNRLYWYRQTLGQGPEFLTYFQNEAQLEKSRLLSDRFSAERPKGSFSTLEIQRTEQGDSAMYLCASTNLPHSNNSPLHFGNGTRLTVT.

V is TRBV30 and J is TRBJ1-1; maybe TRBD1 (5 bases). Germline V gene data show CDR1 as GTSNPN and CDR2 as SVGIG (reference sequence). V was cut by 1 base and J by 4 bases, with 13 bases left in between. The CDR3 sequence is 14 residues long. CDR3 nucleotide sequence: TGTGCCTGGAGTGCGGGACTTTGGGGCACTGAAGCTTTCTTT. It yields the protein CAWSAGLWGTEAFF.

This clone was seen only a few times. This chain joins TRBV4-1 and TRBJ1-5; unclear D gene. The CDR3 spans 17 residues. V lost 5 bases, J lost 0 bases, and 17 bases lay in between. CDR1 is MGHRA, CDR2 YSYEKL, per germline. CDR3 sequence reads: CASSLLQVGYSNQPQHF. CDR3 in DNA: TGCGCCAGCAGCTTACTCCAGGTGGGTTATAGCAATCAGCCCCAGCATTTT.

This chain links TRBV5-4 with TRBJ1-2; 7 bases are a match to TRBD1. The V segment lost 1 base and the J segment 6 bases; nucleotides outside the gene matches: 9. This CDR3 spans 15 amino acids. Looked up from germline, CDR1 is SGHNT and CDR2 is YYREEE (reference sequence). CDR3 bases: TGTGCCAGCAGCTTGCGAGCAGGGGGGATGAATGGCTACACCTTC. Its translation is CASSLRAGGMNGYTF.

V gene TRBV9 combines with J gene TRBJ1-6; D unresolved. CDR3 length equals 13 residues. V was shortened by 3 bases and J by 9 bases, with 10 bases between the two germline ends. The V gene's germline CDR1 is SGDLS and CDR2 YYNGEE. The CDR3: CASSDAGSSPLHF. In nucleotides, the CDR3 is TGTGCCAGCAGCGACGCGGGGAGTTCACCCCTCCACTTT.

The CDR3 loop is CASSFGRPTPGTGDYEQYF. In nucleotides, the CDR3 is TGTGCCAGCAGCTTTGGGAGACCTACACCCGGGACAGGAGACTACGAGCAGTACTTC. This rearrangement joins TRBV12-1 to TRBJ2-7; TRBD1, as called in the table, went unchecked against the DNA. TRBV12-1 is a documented pseudogene. The CDR3 consists of 19 residues.

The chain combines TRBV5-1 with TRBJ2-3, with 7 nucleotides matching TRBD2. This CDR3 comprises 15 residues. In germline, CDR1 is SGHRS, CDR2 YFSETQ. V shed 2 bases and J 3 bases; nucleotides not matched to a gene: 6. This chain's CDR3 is CASSFAGEGTDTQYF. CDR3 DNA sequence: TGCGCCAGCAGCTTCGCGGGGGAGGGAACAGATACGCAGTATTTT.

CDR3 sequence reads: CASAEGVVNEKLFF. CDR3 nucleotides: TGCGCCAGCGCAGAAGGGGTAGTGAATGAAAAACTGTTTTTT. This chain uses TRBV5-1 with TRBJ1-4, with D perhaps matching TRBD1 (5 bases). The germline gives CDR1 SGHRS, CDR2 YFSETQ. The CDR3 contains 14 residues. V was trimmed by 7 bases and J by 5 bases, leaving 15 bases between them. Variable domain in full (rest from reference TRBV5-1 and TRBJ1-4): KAGVTQTPRYLIKTRGQQVTLSCSPISGHRSVSWYQQTPGQGLQFLFEYFSETQRNKGNFPGRFSGRQFSNSRSEMNVSTLELGDSALYLCASAEGVVNEKLFFGSGTQLSVL.

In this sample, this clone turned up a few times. The CDR3 spells CASRRPGVGGGYTF. The DNA of the CDR3 is TGTGCCAGCAGGAGACCGGGGGTTGGGGGTGGCTACACCTTC. This sequence joins TRBV5-4 and TRBJ1-2; tentative D call: TRBD1 (5 bases). Trimming removed 5 bases from V and 7 bases from J, with 18 bases in between. The germline V gene has CDR1 SGHNT and CDR2 YYREEE (reference sequence). CDR3 size: 14 residues.

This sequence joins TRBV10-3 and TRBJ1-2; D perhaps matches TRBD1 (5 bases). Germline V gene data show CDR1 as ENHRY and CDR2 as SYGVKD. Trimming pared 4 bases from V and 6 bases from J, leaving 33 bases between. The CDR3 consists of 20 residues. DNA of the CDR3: TGTGCCATCAGTGTTGGGGGGGGAGAGTACGACCCCAACGACCTAAATGGCTACACCTTC. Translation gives CAISVGGGEYDPNDLNGYTF.

DNA for the CDR3: TGTGCTAGTGGTACTACAGGGGTCTATGGCTACACCTTC. This codes for CASGTTGVYGYTF. The chain links TRBV12-5 to TRBJ1-2; 7 bases align to TRBD1. The CDR3 has 13 residues. Germline V gene sequence: CDR1 LGHNT, CDR2 FRNRAP. The V and J ends lost 5 bases and 4 bases, in that order; junction bases with no gene match: 4. Full variable domain (rest looked up from reference TRBV12-5 and TRBJ1-2): DARVTQTPRHKVTEMGQEVTMRCQPILGHNTVFWYRQTMMQGLELLAYFRNRAPLDDSGMPKDRFSAEMPDATLATLKIQPSEPRDSAVYFCASGTTGVYGYTFGSGTRLTVV.

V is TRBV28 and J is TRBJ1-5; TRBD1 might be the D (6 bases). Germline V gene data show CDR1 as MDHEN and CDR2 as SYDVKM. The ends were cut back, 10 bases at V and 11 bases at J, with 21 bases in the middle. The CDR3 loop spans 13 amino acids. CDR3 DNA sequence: TGTGCCACGCAGGGGTCCCCCCGGAGGACCCAGCATTTT. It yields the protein CATQGSPRRTQHF.

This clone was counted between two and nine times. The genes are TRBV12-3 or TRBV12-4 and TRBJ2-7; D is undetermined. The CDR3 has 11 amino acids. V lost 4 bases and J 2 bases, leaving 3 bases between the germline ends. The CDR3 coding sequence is TGTGCCAGCAGTTCGGCCTACGAGCAGTACTTC. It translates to CASSSAYEQYF.